This entry is about one TCR beta chain. The target of this receptor is not known. The sample holds no much larger clone one base away, and base qualities are not on file. These data originate in a study of cytomegalovirus exposure and HLA in healthy donors (dated by TCRdb to 2017 to 2019). Broadly, across the study: An earlier analysis of 550 to 700 of the donors reported about 250 Gb of sequence data and 100 million to 140 million unique TCR beta sequences from 150 million to 200 million T cells. Roughly 300 gigabases of sequencing data and roughly 80 million unique TCR sequences made up an early release that covered approximately 620 HLA-typed donors. To predict cytomegalovirus infection status, the study combined high-throughput TCR immunosequencing, statistical association of individual TCRs with disease status, and machine learning. An earlier analysis of some 500 of the donors applied high-throughput TCR beta sequencing to assess whether each TCR beta V gene segment acted as functional or pseudogenic. Alongside the repertoire data, information on donor age, sex, ethnicity and CMV serostatus was compiled. A handful of DR-DQ haplotypes were handled as single units for association and clustering because linkage in the cohort was strong. A later analysis re-examined previously published TCR beta repertoires from 610 or so donors and added high-resolution HLA genotyping to investigate patterns of TCR occurrence. Besides the first cohort of some 670 subjects, a separate validation cohort made up of roughly 120 different subjects was used. The number of donors typed differed by locus, with about 629-630 for A, B, C, DRB1 and DQB1, approximately 500 for DQA1, under 610 for DPA1, and under 490 for DPB1. The study profiled the T cell repertoires of 666 subjects by immunosequencing and related them to cytomegalovirus serostatus. All discovery cohort repertoires had been generated using a single sequencing platform. Of the 398 genotyped donors, around 81% fell in the genetic ancestry cluster associated with self-reported Caucasian donors. Rather than using new phenotypic data, the later analysis identified candidate immune exposures from TCR beta sequences and from how often those sequences occurred across donors. Genome-wide SNP genotypes for about three fifths of the roughly 670 donors were used in a later genetic analysis, which treated that subset as a discovery cohort. Both class I and class II loci were covered by HLA typing, at four-digit resolution. On average, about 240,000 unique TCR beta nucleotide sequences were sequenced per donor among some 430 genotyped donors of the cohort, with roughly 18% of those sequences being non-productive. The study aimed to test whether signatures of past pathogen exposure could be identified by cataloging public T cell receptors. The full study reports these points: Linkage disequilibrium might explain the correlated functional status among segregating V segments, but an unknown experimental factor could not be ruled out. A later analysis found that HLA-associated TCR beta chains were more clonally expanded and had lower generation probabilities than equally common non-associated chains. When HLA alleles, especially DR and DQ, strongly co-occurred, TCR associations were difficult to assign to individual alleles. Some IMGT-functional V segments, including TRBV6-2 and TRBV6-3, could not be told apart with the 87-base-pair reads, so those segments were excluded. A few of the identified cytomegalovirus-associated TCR beta chains were confirmed in vitro to be specific for cytomegalovirus antigens. In a later analysis, the rate of TCR association differed among HLA loci, with DRB1 alleles having the most associated TCRs and HLA-C alleles having the fewest. According to a later genetic analysis, donors in an Asian-associated ancestry cluster had fewer N-insertions in productive TCRs than the approximately 710-donor mean. Most TCR sequences were seen in very few donors, while some public TCRs were found in many individuals. Immune exposure information for the cohort was limited to CMV serostatus. HLA typing was unavailable for some donors at each locus, so association tests used only the typed subset. Specific HLA alleles were associated with about 17,000 TCR beta sequences at a false discovery rate of 0.05 in a later analysis. An earlier analysis of some 560 of the donors showed that most TCR beta V segments appeared in productive rearrangements either about 87% or about 30% of the time, which broadly matched IMGT annotations. Several of the top co-occurrence clusters appeared to be linked to parvovirus B19, influenza, CMV and Epstein-Barr virus, according to a later analysis. A later analysis found that most CMV-associated TCR beta chains appeared HLA-restricted, with HLA associations seemingly driven largely by CMV exposure. A further reported finding was that TCR beta sequences accurately predicted the HLA-A and HLA-B alleles for most subjects in the first cohort. Because counts were too low, 15 or so rarely observed V segments, including chromosome 9 orphons, were excluded from the earlier analysis of some 540 of the donors. In this cohort, only TCR beta chains were sequenced, and detectable features were limited by the absence of alpha or paired-chain data. An association between a missense DCLRE1C variant and V-gene and J-gene trimming of TCR beta chains was found in a later genetic analysis and replicated in an independent cohort. Presence/absence analyses assumed roughly uniform sequencing depth across donors, an assumption that may not hold. A cluster of highly shared sequence variants was judged likely to represent a technical artifact of the sequencing pipeline. The study gave a list of more than 150 TCR beta chains associated with cytomegalovirus. It was suggested by the authors that the approach could potentially be generalized to other disease states and immunological phenotypes. Cytomegalovirus status was reported to be diagnosed by the classifier with high specificity and sensitivity in both the original and validation cohorts.

Library prep was done by the immunoSEQ multiplex PCR assay. For the multiplex PCR, a mixture combining 60 forward primers for TCR Vbeta segments and 13 reverse primers for TCR Jbeta segments was used. The CDR3 region of rearranged TCR beta genes was amplified from genomic DNA by a multiplex PCR assay. The amplified TCR beta libraries were sequenced on the Illumina HiSeq System as 87-base-pair reads. In the authors' own workflow: Across the 500 to 850 repertoires, a later analysis counted tens of millions of unique TCR beta chains, roughly 11 million of which were shared by at least two donors. A nearest-neighbor algorithm error-corrected the raw reads and collapsed the reads into unique sequences, merging closely related sequences to remove PCR and sequencing errors. V, D and J gene segments were assigned by aligning CDR3 sequences to IMGT reference sequences. Each retained sequence needed at least a six-nucleotide match to both a V gene segment and a J gene segment. A rearrangement counted as productive if the CDR3 had no stop codons and remained in frame with V and J, and every other rearrangement counted as non-productive. Following IMGT convention, CDR3 was defined as the stretch from the second conserved V-encoded cysteine to the conserved J-encoded phenylalanine. The earlier analysis of 587 of the donors excluded sequences that lacked an unambiguous match to a single V gene segment. An earlier analysis of over 450 of the donors classified V segments as functional when productive rearrangements were above 56.7% and as segregating when the standard deviation between donors was above 5%. A statistical classification framework was built for diagnosing cytomegalovirus status from the catalog of TCR beta chain sequences. V and J gene assignment, in a later analysis, came from comparing TCR nucleotide sequences with IMGT/GENE-DB human TR gene sequences. The TCRdist pipeline was used in a later analysis to assign CDR3 sequences and most-parsimonious VDJ recombination scenarios. In a later analysis, each TCR beta chain was defined by its CDR3 amino acid sequence together with its V-gene family, and reads without a unique V-gene family were excluded. In a later analysis, approximately 590 highly shared, low-generation-probability nucleotide sequences were removed to address suspected cross-contamination and a sequencing artifact. In a later analysis, a clonal expansion index for each public chain was calculated from normalized within-repertoire ranks of inferred template counts. In a later analysis, generation probabilities were computed using a VDJ recombination model fitted to out-of-frame rearrangements, and the results were checked against IGoR. Hypergeometric tests were used in a later analysis to score TCR-TCR, TCR-HLA and TCR-CMV co-occurrence, with a repertoire-size bias correction applied to the TCR pairs. False discovery rates were estimated in a later analysis by permuting HLA or CMV assignments 20 times. In a later analysis, co-occurring TCRs were grouped using DBSCAN, and TCRdist sequence similarity was added for clustering within HLA-allele-positive subsets. Repertoires with fewer than 30,000 or more than 120,000 public chains, plus five repertoires with anomalous nucleotide sharing, were excluded from co-occurrence clustering. The source is immuneACCESS, and TCRdb retained only in-frame sequences with V and J called. Part of the clones is not carried over; for the studies checked, unresolved V genes explain less than half of this, and the remainder is unexplained. V and J calls and clone size come straight from that table; D and trimming were deduced from the DNA. The sample data list under 200,000 clones, and around 78% of these were observed just once. The ten largest make up under 2% of the sample.

The cohort consisted of more than 650 healthy bone marrow donors. All cohort members were sampled while nominally healthy, although unrecorded immune exposures were likely present. The donor was CMV seronegative and belonged to the group of over 300 seronegative cohort members. Every donor gave a peripheral blood sample, and the peripheral blood mononuclear cells from that sample were used for TCR beta sequencing. The Qiagen DNeasy Blood Extraction Kit was used to extract genomic DNA from the blood cell samples. V was cut back by 3 bases and J by 5 bases, leaving a gap of 11 bases between them. Reading the germline V gene (reference sequence) gives CDR1 GTSNPN and CDR2 SVGIG. Its CDR3 holds 12 amino acids, cysteine through phenylalanine. Just CDR3 DNA is preserved here, 36 bases in frame from base 1.

This receptor was taken from a man younger than 40 in good health and CMV-seronegative. Input material: PBMCs. The chain is assembled from TRBV30 and TRBJ2-7, with no D gene named confidently. The CDR3 protein: CAWSGAANEQYF. The nucleotides read TGTGCCTGGAGCGGAGCCGCTAACGAGCAGTACTTC.